Listed below are T cell receptor beta chains from one sample, sequenced in a study of CD8+CD57+ T cells in acquired aplastic anemia. TCRdb re-derived calls from the reads in MiXCR, one entry per CDR3 protein. The sample lists under 200,000 distinct CDR3 sequences; around 52% were seen once. Material for sequencing was sorted CD4+, CD8+, or CD8+CD57+ T cells (not recorded which) from PBMCs. The receptors were sampled from a human donor with aplastic anemia. Both conserved end residues are part of each CDR3. A D gene is named only where the DNA matches it firmly. Clone size appears in some rows only: once, few, many, or a class for an expanded clone.

CDR3 length	J gene	D gene	V gene	clone size	CDR3 protein	CDR3 DNA
10	TRBJ1-1	-	TRBV9	-	CASSPTQAFF	TGTGCCAGCAGCCCGACCCAAGCTTTCTTT
14	TRBJ2-7	-	TRBV9	many	CASSADPPGNEQYF	TGTGCCAGCAGCGCGGACCCCCCGGGGAACGAGCAGTACTTC
13	TRBJ1-3	TRBD1	TRBV13	-	CASSARTGHTIYF	TGTGCCAGCAGTGCGCGGACAGGCCACACCATATATTTT
15	TRBJ2-5	-	TRBV20-1	-	CSARALTALQETQYF	TGCAGTGCTAGAGCGTTGACAGCACTCCAAGAGACCCAGTACTTC
17	TRBJ2-2	-	TRBV6-5	few	CASSYSSLEGHTGELFF	TGTGCCAGCAGTTACTCCTCCCTAGAGGGTCACACCGGGGAGCTGTTTTTT
14	TRBJ2-2	TRBD2	TRBV19	many	CASSLAGGSGELFF	TGTGCCAGTAGTCTAGCGGGAGGGTCCGGGGAGCTGTTTTTT
14	TRBJ1-3	-	TRBV5-6	many	CASSFPGYGNTIYF	TGTGCCAGCAGCTTTCCCGGGTATGGAAACACCATATATTTT
13	TRBJ2-1	-	TRBV7-9	-	CASSDHRENEQFF	TGTGCCAGCAGCGACCACAGGGAGAATGAGCAGTTCTTC
12	TRBJ2-3	-	TRBV5-1	-	CASRLGVDTQYF	TGCGCCAGCAGGCTGGGGGTTGATACGCAGTATTTT
14	TRBJ2-1	-	TRBV12-3/TRBV12-4	-	CASSFSGVGDEQFF	TGTGCCAGCAGTTTCTCCGGGGTCGGGGATGAGCAGTTCTTC
14	TRBJ2-7	TRBD2	TRBV24-1	-	CATSMAGGNHEQYF	TGTGCCACCAGTATGGCGGGAGGGAACCACGAGCAGTACTTC
15	TRBJ2-7	TRBD1	TRBV20-1	-	CSARDPGQDYYEQYF	TGCAGTGCTAGAGACCCCGGACAGGATTACTACGAGCAGTACTTC
13	TRBJ2-7	TRBD1	TRBV19	few	CASSRGQGNEQYF	TGTGCCAGTAGTAGGGGACAGGGGAACGAGCAGTACTTC
14	TRBJ2-7	TRBD1	TRBV7-8	-	CASSPHRGRDEQYF	TGTGCCAGCAGCCCGCACAGGGGTAGGGACGAGCAGTACTTC
15	TRBJ2-3	-	TRBV20-1	-	CSAILAASPTDTQYF	TGCAGTGCTATCCTAGCAGCCTCCCCCACAGATACGCAGTATTTT
17	TRBJ2-1	-	TRBV5-1	-	CASSFVISGHPNNEQFF	TGCGCCAGCAGCTTCGTCATTTCGGGACACCCCAACAATGAGCAGTTCTTC
14	TRBJ1-2	-	TRBV29-1	once	CSVEGTRANYGYTF	TGCAGCGTTGAAGGGACGAGGGCTAACTATGGCTACACCTTC
12	TRBJ2-1	-	TRBV24-1	-	CATEGGLNEQFF	TGTGCCACCGAGGGGGGGCTCAATGAGCAGTTCTTC
15	TRBJ2-1	-	TRBV9	many	CASSADRGGYNEQFF	TGTGCCAGCAGCGCGGACAGAGGTGGCTACAATGAGCAGTTCTTC
16	TRBJ1-2	-	TRBV24-1	-	CATSDSGAGTSMGYTF	TGTGCCACCAGTGATTCCGGGGCCGGGACGTCTATGGGCTACACCTTC
16	TRBJ2-5	TRBD2	TRBV20-1	many	CSAQPLAGGNQETQYF	TGCAGTGCCCAACCACTAGCGGGAGGGAACCAAGAGACCCAGTACTTC
17	TRBJ2-2	-	TRBV9	many	CASSASRRESNTGELFF	TGTGCCAGCAGCGCCTCGAGGAGGGAGTCGAACACCGGGGAGCTGTTTTTT
14	TRBJ2-1	TRBD2	TRBV15	-	CATSSTSGSDEQFF	TGTGCCACCAGCAGTACTAGCGGGAGCGATGAGCAGTTCTTC
17	TRBJ1-6	TRBD1	TRBV4-1	-	CASSQGPGTGGNSPLHF	TGCGCCAGCAGCCAAGGTCCGGGGACAGGAGGCAATTCACCCCTCCACTTT
14	TRBJ1-5	TRBD1	TRBV10-3	few	CAITTGEGGQPQHF	TGTGCCATCACCACAGGGGAGGGAGGGCAGCCCCAGCATTTT
14	TRBJ2-5	-	TRBV5-8	many	CASLTTAYQETQYF	TGTGCCAGCCTAACGACAGCCTACCAAGAGACCCAGTACTTC
12	TRBJ2-5	-	TRBV20-1	-	CSARLSKETQYF	TGCAGTGCTAGGTTGTCCAAAGAGACCCAGTACTTC
17	TRBJ2-6	-	TRBV9	-	CASSVASDSTGANVLTF	TGTGCCAGCAGCGTAGCCAGTGACAGTACTGGGGCCAACGTCCTGACTTTC
17	TRBJ2-2	TRBD2	TRBV11-2	-	CASGLELAGSDTGELFF	TGTGCCAGCGGCTTAGAGTTAGCGGGGTCGGACACCGGGGAGCTGTTTTTT
15	TRBJ2-7	-	TRBV4-1	-	CASSQVDTGIYEQYF	TGCGCCAGCAGCCAAGTTGATACAGGGATCTACGAGCAGTACTTC
13	TRBJ2-5	TRBD1	TRBV12-3/TRBV12-4	-	CASSPGQQETQYF	TGTGCCAGCAGCCCGGGACAGCAAGAGACCCAGTACTTC
16	TRBJ1-1	-	TRBV20-1	-	CSARDTRTTMNTEAFF	TGCAGTGCTAGAGATACGAGGACAACCATGAACACTGAAGCTTTCTTT